This is a list of T cell receptor beta chains from one sample in a study of PD-L1 blockade in urothelial cancer. TCRdb keeps only in-frame clones here, not all; method: immunoSEQ multiplex PCR. The profile shows approximately 48,000 clones, approximately 88% of them singletons. The material was PBMCs, obtained around atezolizumab (anti-PD-L1) treatment. Receptors originate from a woman in her sixties or seventies with urothelial cancer. Each CDR3 is given with its conserved first and last residue. The D gene is left open where the match is weak. The listing skips clone size in some rows; elsewhere it reads once, few, many or a size class.

cdr3_aa	cdr3_nt	cdr3_length	v_call	d_call	j_call	clone_size
CAISDRAIGTDTQYF	TGTGCCATCAGTGATAGAGCTATTGGCACAGATACGCAGTATTTT	15	TRBV10-3	-	TRBJ2-3	once
CSVQGQRGDNYGYTF	TGCAGCGTCCAAGGACAGAGGGGAGATAACTATGGCTACACCTTC	15	TRBV29-1	-	TRBJ1-2	-
CASSAWQGKLGEQFF	TGTGCCAGCAGTGCCTGGCAGGGGAAACTCGGTGAGCAGTTCTTC	15	TRBV2	-	TRBJ2-1	-
CASSSSVGETQYF	TGTGCCAGCAGCTCTAGTGTCGGGGAGACCCAGTACTTC	13	TRBV7-9	-	TRBJ2-5	once
CASWLAGGDTQYF	TGCGCCAGCTGGCTAGCGGGAGGGGATACGCAGTATTTT	13	TRBV5-1	TRBD2	TRBJ2-3	-
CASSATVAGELFF	TGTGCCAGCAGCGCTACCGTCGCCGGGGAGCTGTTTTTT	13	TRBV7-9	-	TRBJ2-2	many
CASRGAGAGQPQHF	TGTGCCAGCAGGGGGGCGGGGGCAGGTCAGCCCCAGCATTTT	14	TRBV27	-	TRBJ1-5	-
CASSPDGTGGPEAFF	TGTGCCAGCTCACCGGACGGGACAGGGGGCCCTGAAGCTTTCTTT	15	TRBV18	TRBD1	TRBJ1-1	-
CATSRQGSGELFF	TGTGCCACCAGCAGACAGGGATCCGGGGAGCTGTTTTTT	13	TRBV15	-	TRBJ2-2	-
CASSQNSGGHSSYEQYF	TGTGCCAGCAGCCAAAACAGCGGGGGCCATAGCTCCTACGAGCAGTACTTC	17	TRBV4-2	TRBD2	TRBJ2-7	-
CASSGQAPSIHF	TGTGCCAGCAGTGGACAGGCCCCGAGCATCCACTTC	12	TRBV2	-	TRBJ2-7	-
CASSLAGMRYGYTF	TGTGCCAGCAGCTTAGCAGGGATGAGATATGGCTACACCTTC	14	TRBV11-2	-	TRBJ1-2	-
CASSLSGTGSTYTF	TGTGCCAGCAGTTTATCCGGGACAGGGTCAACCTACACCTTC	14	TRBV28	TRBD1	TRBJ1-2	once
CASGGGGPSNQPQHF	TGTGCCAGCGGGGGAGGGGGTCCTAGCAATCAGCCCCAGCATTTT	15	TRBV25-1	-	TRBJ1-5	-
CASSLGQGNEAFF	TGTGCCAGCAGCTTAGGGCAGGGGAATGAAGCTTTCTTT	13	TRBV7-9	-	TRBJ1-1	few
CASSLDFGGRSREKLFF	TGTGCCAGCAGCTTAGATTTTGGGGGCCGGTCTAGGGAAAAACTGTTTTTT	17	TRBV11-2	-	TRBJ1-4	-
CASSQGTNSWGWGSQYF	TGTGCCAGCAGCCAAGGAACAAATTCGTGGGGCTGGGGTTCGCAGTATTTT	17	TRBV4-2	-	TRBJ2-3	-
CASSSAGSNQPQHF	TGTGCCAGCAGTTCTGCAGGTAGCAATCAGCCCCAGCATTTT	14	TRBV27	-	TRBJ1-5	-
CASSPSGGATKTQYF	TGTGCCAGCAGCCCCAGCGGGGGGGCTACGAAGACCCAGTACTTC	15	TRBV7-9	TRBD2	TRBJ2-5	-
CASSLTAGGLGEAFF	TGTGCCAGCAGCTTAACGGCAGGGGGCCTCGGTGAAGCTTTCTTT	15	TRBV7-2	TRBD1	TRBJ1-1	-
CASSVGNFANTGELFF	TGTGCCAGCAGCGTCGGGAACTTCGCGAACACCGGGGAGCTGTTTTTT	16	TRBV9	-	TRBJ2-2	-
CASSLGRGLGSNQPQHF	TGTGCCAGCTCCCTCGGCAGGGGGCTTGGTAGCAATCAGCCCCAGCATTTT	17	TRBV18	TRBD1	TRBJ1-5	once
CASSPTGQGNTEAFF	TGTGCCAGCAGCCCGACGGGACAGGGGAACACTGAAGCTTTCTTT	15	TRBV9	TRBD1	TRBJ1-1	-
CASSRNEGAVYGYTF	TGTGCCAGTAGTAGGAACGAAGGGGCGGTCTATGGCTACACCTTC	15	TRBV19	-	TRBJ1-2	medium-sized
CASSTRGPRDQPQHF	TGTGCCAGTAGTACCAGGGGGCCCAGGGATCAGCCCCAGCATTTT	15	TRBV19	TRBD1	TRBJ1-5	-
CASSPNSYYEQYF	TGTGCCAGCAGCCCAAACTCCTACTACGAGCAGTACTTC	13	TRBV11-2	-	TRBJ2-7	-
CASSLGDTRNEAFF	TGTGCCAGCAGCTTGGGGGACACCCGGAATGAGGCTTTCTTT	14	TRBV7-9	-	TRBJ1-1	-
CASSFGAGGHETQYF	TGTGCCAGCAGCTTCGGGGCCGGGGGGCACGAGACCCAGTACTTC	15	TRBV5-6	-	TRBJ2-5	-
CASRTSGRNEQFF	TGTGCCAGCAGGACTAGCGGGAGGAATGAGCAGTTCTTC	13	TRBV2	TRBD2	TRBJ2-1	-
CASSPTATGAREQYF	TGTGCCAGCAGCCCAACTGCAACGGGAGCGCGGGAGCAGTACTTC	15	TRBV7-2	-	TRBJ2-7	-
CASSTRQGAGETQYF	TGTGCCAGTAGTACCAGACAGGGGGCAGGGGAGACCCAGTACTTC	15	TRBV19	TRBD1	TRBJ2-5	few
CASSFRGAGDTQYF	TGTGCCAGCAGCTTCCGGGGGGCGGGCGATACGCAGTATTTT	14	TRBV7-3	-	TRBJ2-3	-
CASRGQLAGGRGEQYF	TGTGCCAGCAGAGGACAACTAGCGGGAGGGCGTGGCGAGCAGTACTTC	16	TRBV28	TRBD2	TRBJ2-7	-
CASSYRRASGSNEQFF	TGTGCCAGCAGTTACAGGCGGGCTAGCGGGAGCAATGAGCAGTTCTTC	16	TRBV6-5	TRBD2	TRBJ2-1	-
CASSLGLTSSGNTIYF	TGTGCCAGCAGCTTAGGTCTCACCAGCTCTGGAAACACCATATATTTT	16	TRBV7-6	-	TRBJ1-3	-
CASSETQGLNTEAFF	TGTGCCAGCAGTGAAACCCAGGGGCTGAACACTGAAGCTTTCTTT	15	TRBV6-1	-	TRBJ1-1	-
CASSSPRYARRRDEQFF	TGTGCCAGCAGCTCTCCCCGATACGCCCGGCGCAGGGATGAGCAGTTCTTC	17	TRBV11-2	-	TRBJ2-1	-
CASSQGLAGATRDNEQFF	TGCGCCAGCAGCCAAGGGCTAGCGGGGGCCACGCGGGACAATGAGCAGTTCTTC	18	TRBV4-3	TRBD2	TRBJ2-1	-
CASSLKPPIVTPVSYNEQFF	TGTGCCAGCAGCTTAAAACCACCGATAGTTACGCCTGTGTCATACAATGAGCAGTTCTTC	20	TRBV7-3	-	TRBJ2-1	-
CASSLEIAGNRGTDTQYF	TGCGCCAGCAGCTTGGAGATAGCGGGGAACAGGGGCACAGATACGCAGTATTTT	18	TRBV5-1	TRBD2	TRBJ2-3	-
CASSVDRGGFYGYTF	TGTGCCAGCAGCGTAGACAGGGGCGGTTTCTATGGCTACACCTTC	15	TRBV7-9	TRBD1	TRBJ1-2	-